Sequencing of this T cell receptor (beta chain) was carried out in a study of blood T cells in healthy people across ages. PCR was performed a second time for about 6 to 11 cycles using a sample-barcoded 5' primer and a J-beta primer mix. MiXCR was run by TCRdb on the 5' RACE reads, yielding one entry per CDR3 protein. In the table there are 1.5 million to 1.8 million distinct CDR3 sequences, 35% to 45% of which are singletons. Details on this clonotype: Just one base apart from a much larger clone, this may be a read error.

This CDR3 has 15 residues. From germline, CDR1 is MGHRA and CDR2 YSYEKL. Material for sequencing was blood. The J gene is TRBJ1-2, the V gene TRBV4-1; D not certain. This receptor was taken from a woman aged 18-35 years in good health. CDR3 nucleotide sequence: TGCACCAGCAGCCAAGATCGCACCTCTCGCTATGGCTACACCTTC. The encoded protein is CTSSQDRTSRYGYTF.